The TCR beta chain under discussion was sequenced for a study of cytomegalovirus exposure and HLA in healthy donors. Findings and caveats of the study: TCR beta chain V- and J-gene trimming was linked, in a later analysis, to a missense variant in DCLRE1C.

In the case of this clone: The antigen is not known.

Both 60 Vbeta primers and 13 Jbeta primers went into the PCR. TCRdb's copy holds only in-frame clones and misses some; the assay was immunoSEQ multiplex PCR. Its table lists approximately 130,000 clones. The sequence derives from a woman aged 55-70 years in good health and CMV-seronegative. Sequenced sample: PBMCs.

The CDR3 is CASTLRAGDGYTF. In DNA form, the CDR3 reads TGTGCCAGCACCCTTAGGGCAGGGGATGGCTACACCTTC. The rearrangement links TRBV7-9 to TRBJ1-2; the D gene is possibly TRBD1 (6 bases). Trimming shortened V by 7 bases and J by 6 bases, and 15 bases separated the two germline ends. CDR1 SEHNR and CDR2 FQNEAQ come from the germline V gene (reference sequence). This CDR3 is 13 amino acids long.